The 27 T cell receptor beta chains listed next were all sequenced from one sample in a study of T and B cells in COVID-19 patients. Blood genomic DNA input for TRB amplification was 250-500 ng. Multiplex PCR with BIOMED2 TRB-A/B primer pools amplified TRB rearrangements. In TCRdb, the multiplex PCR reads were re-called with MiXCR into one record per CDR3 protein. The table records about 14,000 distinct CDR3 sequences, more than 25% of them present only once. The material sequenced was blood. These receptors all come from a human donor who had recovered from COVID-19.

The chain employs TRBV18 and TRBJ1-5; D gene uncertain. The germline gives CDR1 KGHSH, CDR2 LQKENI. V was pared by 6 bases and J by 4 bases, with 13 bases between. The CDR3 runs to 14 residues. The CDR3 spells CASSRAMGNQPQHF. DNA for the CDR3: TGTGCCAGCTCCCGGGCGATGGGAAATCAGCCCCAGCATTTT. The whole variable domain, remainder taken from reference TRBV18 and TRBJ1-5, is NAGVMQNPRHLVRRRGQEARLRCSPMKGHSHVYWYRQLPEEGLKFMVYLQKENIIDESGMPKERFSAEFPKEGPSILRIQQVVRGDSAAYFCASSRAMGNQPQHFGDGTRLSIL.

This clonotype came up a few times. The rearrangement joins TRBV30 to TRBJ1-2; possible D gene TRBD1, 6 bases. This CDR3 contains 15 residues. With 0 bases removed from V and 8 bases from J, the gap between germline ends came to 19 bases. The germline gives CDR1 GTSNPN, CDR2 SVGIG (reference sequence). The CDR3 nucleotides read TGTGCCTGGAGTGTACAGGGCCAGCTGGTGATAGGCTACACCTTC. Protein product: CAWSVQGQLVIGYTF.

This clonotype was seen just once. The CDR3 nucleotides read TGTGCCAGCAGCTTGGGGGACAGGGTGAACACTGAAGCTTTCTTT. As protein: CASSLGDRVNTEAFF. The rearrangement links TRBV7-9 to TRBJ1-1, with 9 positions matching TRBD1. CDR3 size: 15 residues. The J segment lost 0 bases and the V segment lost 3 bases, leaving 2 bases of the junction unmatched. Germline loops: CDR1 SEHNR, CDR2 FQNEAQ (reference sequence).

In its sample, this clonotype is medium-sized. The J gene is TRBJ2-5, the V gene TRBV29-1; D call uncertain. The CDR3 extends over 12 amino acids. V lost 3 bases and J lost 5, with 10 bases in between. From germline, CDR1 is SQVTM and CDR2 ANQGSEA. Written as DNA, the CDR3 is TGCAGCGTTGACCCGAGTAGGGAGACCCAGTACTTC. Its protein product is CSVDPSRETQYF.

This clonotype came up a few times. This chain uses TRBV7-2 with TRBJ2-5; D unclear. From germline, CDR1 is SGHTA and CDR2 FQGNSA. The V and J ends lost 0 bases and 5 bases respectively, with 10 bases between them. There are 14 residues in the CDR3. Written as DNA, the CDR3 is TGTGCCAGCAGCTTAGCGGTTGGCCGGGAGACCCAGTACTTC. Translation gives CASSLAVGRETQYF. The full variable domain, in which reference TRBV7-2 and TRBJ2-5 provide the parts outside the CDR3, is GAGVSQSPSNKVTEKGKDVELRCDPISGHTALYWYRQSLGQGLEFLIYFQGNSAPDKSGLPSDRFSAERTGGSVSTLTIQRTQQEDSAVYLCASSLAVGRETQYFGPGTRLLVL.

By sample share, this clonotype is medium-sized. The chain employs TRBV6-5 and TRBJ2-1, with 7 bases aligning to TRBD2. V lost 6 bases, J lost 10 bases, and 15 bases stayed unmatched. This CDR3 has 15 amino acids. Germline loops: CDR1 MNHEY, CDR2 SVGAGI. In nucleotides, the CDR3 is TGTGCCAGCAGCGATTTCCCGGGAGGCAGAGGGGAGCAGTTCTTC. It encodes CASSDFPGGRGEQFF.

In this sample, this clonotype turned up once. An end of the junction does not agree with germline; a read error may underlie this. The rearrangement links TRBV5-5 to TRBJ2-1; D is ambiguous. Germline assignment: CDR1 SGHKS and CDR2 YYEKEE (reference sequence). The CDR3 is 13 residues long. The CDR3 reads CASSLATGDEQFF. DNA of the CDR3: TGCGCCAGCAGCTTGGCGACTGGCGATGAGCAGTTCTTC.

Note on this clonotype: This sequence may be a read error, since a much larger clone differs from it by one base. The rearrangement joins TRBV19 to TRBJ1-2; D ambiguous. CDR3 size: 15 residues. V lost 3 bases, J lost 6 bases, and 17 bases lay in between. The germline gives CDR1 LNHDA, CDR2 SQIVND (reference sequence). The CDR3 reads CASSMGSTLAHGYTF. The CDR3 coding sequence is TGTGCCAGTAGTATGGGGTCGACTCTGGCGCATGGCTACACCTTC. Together with reference TRBV19 and TRBJ1-2, the CDR3 gives the full variable domain: DGGITQSPKYLFRKEGQNVTLSCEQNLNHDAMYWYRQDPGQGLRLIYYSQIVNDFQKGDIAEGYSVSREKKESFPLTVTSAQKNPTAFYLCASSMGSTLAHGYTFGSGTRLTVV.

V is TRBV6-1 and J is TRBJ2-7; D is unresolved. Germline CDR1 reads MNHNS; CDR2 reads SASEGT. The length of the CDR3 is 14 residues. The germline V and J ends were trimmed by 1 base and 0 bases, with 7 bases remaining between them. CDR3 sequence (DNA): TGTGCCAGCAGTGAAGACCTTAGCTCCTACGAGCAGTACTTC. Amino acids: CASSEDLSSYEQYF.

The gene calls are TRBV11-2 and TRBJ2-7; the match to TRBD2 covers 8 bases. V dropped 1 base and J dropped 2; count of bases not matched to a gene: 4. The CDR3 contains 15 residues. Per the germline V gene, CDR1 is SGHAT and CDR2 is FQNNGV. The CDR3 protein is CASSLVNGRAYEQYF. As DNA, the CDR3 is TGTGCCAGCAGCTTAGTAAACGGGAGGGCCTACGAGCAGTACTTC.

By frequency in the sample, this clonotype is medium-sized (0.01 to 0.1%). V and J are TRBV19 and TRBJ2-2; 13 bases agree with TRBD2. Germline V gene data show CDR1 as LNHDA and CDR2 as SQIVND (reference sequence). The ends lost 3 bases at V and 1 base at J; junction bases unmatched: 11. The CDR3 runs to 20 residues. CDR3 in amino acids: CASSILWTSGRQENTGELFF. The CDR3 DNA reads as TGTGCCAGTAGTATCCTCTGGACTAGCGGGAGACAAGAGAACACCGGGGAGCTGTTTTTT.

By proportion, this clonotype is medium-sized. This rearrangement joins TRBV12-3 or TRBV12-4 to TRBJ1-1, with D possibly TRBD1 on 6 matching bases. The CDR3 covers 14 residues. Trimming pared 3 bases from V and 0 bases from J, leaving 8 bases between. The CDR3 sequence is CASSFGDMNTEAFF. CDR3 DNA sequence: TGTGCCAGCAGTTTTGGGGACATGAACACTGAAGCTTTCTTT.

This clonotype is medium-sized. This chain connects TRBV6-5 to TRBJ2-7; TRBD1 matches at 9 bases. Germline assignment: CDR1 MNHEY and CDR2 SVGAGI. V lost 2 bases, J lost 1 base, and 3 bases stayed unmatched. The CDR3 is 15 residues long. The CDR3 DNA reads as TGTGCCAGCAGTTACCAAGGGACAGGGTCCTACGAGCAGTACTTC. The encoded protein is CASSYQGTGSYEQYF.

The chain joins TRBV18 to TRBJ2-7, with 9 bases lining up with TRBD2. The length of the CDR3 is 15 residues. The V gene's germline CDR1 is KGHSH and CDR2 LQKENI. Losses at the gene ends were 1 base for V and 7 bases for J; bases not matched to a gene: 8. Here the CDR3 reads CASSPLASGGQEQYF. The DNA for the CDR3 is TGTGCCAGCTCACCACTTGCAAGCGGGGGGCAGGAGCAGTACTTC.

The genes are TRBV21-1 and TRBJ2-2; TRBD1, as called in the table, went unchecked against the DNA. TRBV21-1 constitutes a pseudogene. The CDR3 is 19 residues long. The DNA for the CDR3 is TGTGCCAGCAGCAAGACAAAGGACAGCCCAAGGGATGGACCCGGGGAGCTGTTTTTT. Its translation: CASSKTKDSPRDGPGELFF.

The chain links TRBV5-4 to TRBJ2-1, with D unresolved. This CDR3 is 14 amino acids long. Germline loops: CDR1 SGHNT, CDR2 YYREEE (reference sequence). The germline V and J ends were trimmed by 4 bases and 6 bases, with 14 bases remaining between them. The CDR3 spells CASSQDLGTNEQFF. The CDR3 nucleotides are TGTGCCAGCAGCCAGGACCTTGGTACCAATGAGCAGTTCTTC.

The chain has TRBV29-1 and TRBJ2-4, with TRBD1 identical over 9 bases. V shed 8 bases, J shed 15 bases, and the junction held 11 bases outside the gene matches. CDR1 and CDR2 (germline): SQVTM, ANQGSEA. The CDR3 consists of 11 residues. The CDR3 DNA follows: TGCAGCCTGGGCCGGGACAGGGTTGGGTACTTC. Amino acid sequence: CSLGRDRVGYF.

This clonotype was found many times. The chain couples TRBV5-5 to TRBJ2-7; no clear D gene. CDR1 and CDR2 (germline): SGHKS, YYEKEE (reference sequence). The CDR3 contains 13 residues. Trimming shortened V by 0 bases and J by 3 bases, and 7 bases separated the two germline ends. For the CDR3, the DNA is TGTGCCAGCAGCTTGGGGTTTTACTACGAGCAGTACTTC. Amino acid sequence: CASSLGFYYEQYF.

This chain connects TRBV18 to TRBJ1-1, with D possibly being TRBD1 (6 bases). The germline V gene encodes CDR1 KGHSH and CDR2 LQKENI. The germline V and J ends were trimmed by 3 bases and 2 bases, with 10 bases remaining between them. This CDR3 region has 14 residues. The CDR3 coding sequence is TGTGCCAGCTCACCCACAGGGAGTAACACTGAAGCTTTCTTT. This codes for CASSPTGSNTEAFF.

By share, this clonotype ranks as medium-sized (0.01 to 0.1%). The V call is TRBV15, the J call TRBJ2-1, with D tentatively TRBD2 (6 bases). Trimming removed 1 base from V and 0 bases from J, with 10 bases in between. CDR3 length: 16 residues. Per the germline V gene, CDR1 is LNHNV and CDR2 is YYDKDF (reference sequence). The CDR3 nucleotides are TGTGCCACCAGCAGAGTGCGGGGTAGCTCCTACAATGAGCAGTTCTTC. It specifies CATSRVRGSSYNEQFF.

This clonotype is deemed medium-sized. This chain joins TRBV19 and TRBJ2-3; unclear D gene. V dropped 9 bases and J dropped 3 bases, with 10 bases sitting between them. CDR3 size: 12 residues. Germline V gene data show CDR1 as LNHDA and CDR2 as SQIVND (reference sequence). CDR3: CASLGKTDTQYF. The CDR3 DNA reads as TGTGCCAGCCTCGGAAAGACAGATACGCAGTATTTT.

CDR3 in DNA: TGTGTTAGTAGTATAGGCAGCACAGATACGCAGTATTTT. Its protein product is CVSSIGSTDTQYF. The chain links TRBV19 to TRBJ2-3; D is uncertain. The CDR3 is 13 amino acids. Germline assignment: CDR1 LNHDA and CDR2 SQIVND (reference sequence).

This clonotype was seen a few times. Here the CDR3 DNA reads TGTGCCAGCTACGAACAGGGGGATAAGGAGACCCAGTACTTC. This sequence encodes CASYEQGDKETQYF. V usage is TRBV6-2 or TRBV6-3 and J usage is TRBJ2-5; 8 nucleotides align to TRBD1. Germline CDR1 and CDR2: MNHEY and SVGEGT. V lost 8 bases to trimming and J lost 5 bases; unmatched junction nucleotides: 10. The CDR3 contains 14 residues.

This clonotype was detected once. The CDR3 region is CASSYLAGGYTDTQYF. The CDR3 coding sequence is TGTGCCAGCAGTTACCTAGCGGGGGGGTACACAGATACGCAGTATTTT. V is TRBV6-2 or TRBV6-3 and J is TRBJ2-3, with TRBD2 identical over 12 bases. Trimming took 2 bases from V and 2 from J; bases not matched to a gene: 2. Germline V gene data show CDR1 as MNHEY and CDR2 as SVGEGT. The CDR3 is made up of 16 amino acids.

This clonotype has a count of ten or more. The chain recombines TRBV19 with TRBJ1-6; D uncertain. Trimming took off 6 bases at V and 4 bases at J, with 16 bases between the two ends. From germline, CDR1 is LNHDA and CDR2 SQIVND (reference sequence). CDR3 size: 16 residues. The CDR3 nucleotides are TGTGCCAGTAGCGCTGAGTTGCGTGCTTATAATTCACCCCTCCACTTT. Its protein product is CASSAELRAYNSPLHF.

At least ten counts were recorded for this clonotype. The CDR3: CATSRDVGAFEQFF. The CDR3 DNA reads TGTGCCACCAGCAGAGATGTCGGGGCTTTTGAGCAGTTCTTC. V is TRBV15 and J is TRBJ2-1; TRBD1 or TRBD2 may be the D gene (5 bases each). The germline V gene has CDR1 LNHNV and CDR2 YYDKDF (reference sequence). Trimming shortened V by 0 bases and J by 9 bases, and 12 bases separated the two germline ends. The CDR3 is made up of 14 amino acids.

This clonotype is medium-sized in the sample. This rearrangement joins TRBV19 to TRBJ2-6; TRBD1 might be the D (6 bases). Germline lookup yields CDR1 LNHDA and CDR2 SQIVND (reference sequence). Trimming stripped 6 bases from V and 0 bases from J, with 15 bases between. This CDR3 region has 17 residues. The CDR3 DNA is TGTGCCAGTAGCCCACAGGGATTCGGCTCTGGGGCCAACGTCCTGACTTTC. Translated: CASSPQGFGSGANVLTF. The full variable domain, with the rest looked up from reference TRBV19 and TRBJ2-6, is DGGITQSPKYLFRKEGQNVTLSCEQNLNHDAMYWYRQDPGQGLRLIYYSQIVNDFQKGDIAEGYSVSREKKESFPLTVTSAQKNPTAFYLCASSPQGFGSGANVLTFGAGSRLTVL.